This T cell receptor (beta chain) was identified in a study of T cell changes during pregnancy in multiple sclerosis. The CDR3 is 16 residues long. Germline assignment: CDR1 SGHTA and CDR2 FQGNSA. Trimming removed 4 bases from V and 6 bases from J, with 21 bases in between. Sequencing was performed with immunoSEQ multiplex PCR; in TCRdb, only in-frame clones are kept and a portion is missing. The sample lists 110,000 or so clones; 80% to 95% were seen once. Sequences were derived from peripheral blood, sampled before pregnancy. This clonotype was sampled from a female donor with multiple sclerosis, enrolled in a pregnancy study. This sequence joins TRBV7-2 and TRBJ2-5; the D gene is possibly TRBD2 (6 bases). The CDR3: CASSSTSPITKKTQYF. In DNA form, the CDR3 reads TGTGCCAGCAGCTCTACTAGCCCTATAACCAAAAAGACCCAGTACTTC.